This is a list of T cell receptor beta chains from one sample in a study of T-cell reconstitution after alpha-beta-depleted transplantation in children. TCRdb re-analysed the PCR reads in MiXCR, keeping a single row per CDR3 protein. The profile shows nearly 400,000 distinct CDR3 sequences, approximately 20% of them singletons. The material sequenced was PBMCs from the stem cell graft donor, taken from the stem cell graft. Receptors were obtained from a human donor who donated a stem cell graft to a child with acute myeloid leukemia. The CDR3 runs from the conserved cysteine through the conserved F or W. D genes are given only for firm matches. Clone size is stated in some rows and not others, as once, few, many or a class when expanded.

few,TRBJ2-1,TRBV5-1,-,CASSLYPGFRDEQFF,TGCGCCAGCAGCTTGTACCCGGGATTTCGGGATGAGCAGTTCTTC
-,TRBJ2-6,TRBV6-2/TRBV6-3,TRBD2,CASTKLAGGLGFSFAGANVLTF,TGTGCCAGCACCAAACTAGCGGGAGGCCTGGGTTTCTCTTTCGCTGGGGCCAACGTCCTGACTTTC
once,TRBJ2-4,TRBV20-1,-,CSATFGDIQYF,TGCAGTGCCACGTTTGGGGACATTCAGTACTTC
-,TRBJ1-2,TRBV6-1,TRBD1,CASRVDRAHDYGYTF,TGTGCCAGCAGGGTGGACAGGGCCCACGACTATGGCTACACCTTC
many,TRBJ2-7,TRBV29-1,-,CSVEVTRASYEQYF,TGCAGCGTTGAAGTGACCAGGGCCTCCTACGAGCAGTACTTC
-,TRBJ2-7,TRBV4-1,-,CASSQEATPYEQYF,TGCGCCAGCAGCCAAGAGGCTACTCCCTACGAGCAGTACTTC
-,TRBJ1-5,TRBV28,-,CASSLDRQPQHF,TGTGCCAGCAGTTTGGACCGTCAGCCCCAGCATTTT
-,TRBJ2-2,TRBV12-3/TRBV12-4,-,CASSPLARNTGELFF,TGTGCCAGCAGCCCCCTGGCGAGGAACACCGGGGAGCTGTTTTTT
few,TRBJ2-1,TRBV10-3,TRBD1,CATRRDRGPNEQFF,TGTGCCACGAGGCGGGACAGGGGGCCGAATGAGCAGTTCTTC
-,TRBJ1-3,TRBV4-3,-,CASSQVSGGRNTIYF,TGCGCCAGCAGCCAAGTATCAGGTGGAAGAAACACCATATATTTT
many,TRBJ2-7,TRBV29-1,TRBD1,CSVARDRLFEQYF,TGCAGCGTTGCACGGGACAGGCTTTTCGAGCAGTACTTC